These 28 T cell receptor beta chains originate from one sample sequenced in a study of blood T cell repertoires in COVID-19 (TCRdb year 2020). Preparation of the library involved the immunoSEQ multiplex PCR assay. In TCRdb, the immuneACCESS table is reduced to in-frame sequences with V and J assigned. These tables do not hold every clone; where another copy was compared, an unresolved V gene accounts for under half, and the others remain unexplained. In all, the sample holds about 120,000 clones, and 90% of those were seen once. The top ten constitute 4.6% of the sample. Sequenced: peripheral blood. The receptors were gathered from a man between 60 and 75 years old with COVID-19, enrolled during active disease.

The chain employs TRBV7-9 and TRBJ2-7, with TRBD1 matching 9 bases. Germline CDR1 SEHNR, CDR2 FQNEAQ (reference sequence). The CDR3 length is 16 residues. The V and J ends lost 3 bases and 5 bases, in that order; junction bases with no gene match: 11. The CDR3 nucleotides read TGTGCCAGCAGCTTCCTGACTGGGACAGGGTCTCACGAGCAGTACTTC. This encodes CASSFLTGTGSHEQYF.

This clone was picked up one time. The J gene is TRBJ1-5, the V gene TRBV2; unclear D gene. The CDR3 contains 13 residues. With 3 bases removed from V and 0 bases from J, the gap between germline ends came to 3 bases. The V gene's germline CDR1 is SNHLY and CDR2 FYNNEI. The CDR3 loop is CASSDLSNQPQHF. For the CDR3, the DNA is TGTGCCAGCAGTGATCTTAGCAATCAGCCCCAGCATTTT.

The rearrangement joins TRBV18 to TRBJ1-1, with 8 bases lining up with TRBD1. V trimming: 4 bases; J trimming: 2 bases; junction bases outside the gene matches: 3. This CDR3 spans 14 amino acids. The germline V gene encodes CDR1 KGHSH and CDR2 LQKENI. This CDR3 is CASSLGTGNTEAFF. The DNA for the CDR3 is TGTGCCAGCTCACTCGGGACAGGAAACACTGAAGCTTTCTTT.

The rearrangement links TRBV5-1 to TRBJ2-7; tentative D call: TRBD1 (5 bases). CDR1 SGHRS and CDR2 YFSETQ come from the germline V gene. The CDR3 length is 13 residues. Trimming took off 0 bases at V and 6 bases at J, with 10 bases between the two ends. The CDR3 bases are TGCGCCAGCAGCTTGGTTCAGGGTGGCGAGCAGTACTTC. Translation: CASSLVQGGEQYF.

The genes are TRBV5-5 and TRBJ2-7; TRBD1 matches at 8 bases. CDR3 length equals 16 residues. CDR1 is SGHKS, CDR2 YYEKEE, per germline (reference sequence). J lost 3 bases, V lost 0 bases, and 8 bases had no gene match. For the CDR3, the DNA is TGTGCCAGCAGCTTGGCCCTGACAGGGGTCATCTACGAGCAGTACTTC. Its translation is CASSLALTGVIYEQYF.

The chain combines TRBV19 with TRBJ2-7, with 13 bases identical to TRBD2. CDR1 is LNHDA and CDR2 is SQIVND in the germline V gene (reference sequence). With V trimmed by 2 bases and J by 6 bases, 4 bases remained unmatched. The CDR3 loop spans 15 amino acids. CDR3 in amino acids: CASSIRLAGGTEQYF. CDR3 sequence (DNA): TGTGCCAGTAGTATAAGACTAGCGGGAGGTACCGAGCAGTACTTC.

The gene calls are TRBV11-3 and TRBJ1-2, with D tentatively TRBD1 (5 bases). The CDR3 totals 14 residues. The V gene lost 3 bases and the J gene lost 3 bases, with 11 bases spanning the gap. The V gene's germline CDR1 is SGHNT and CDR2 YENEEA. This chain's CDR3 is CASSFSSRDYGYTF. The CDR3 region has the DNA TGTGCCAGCAGCTTTAGTTCCAGGGACTATGGCTACACCTTC.

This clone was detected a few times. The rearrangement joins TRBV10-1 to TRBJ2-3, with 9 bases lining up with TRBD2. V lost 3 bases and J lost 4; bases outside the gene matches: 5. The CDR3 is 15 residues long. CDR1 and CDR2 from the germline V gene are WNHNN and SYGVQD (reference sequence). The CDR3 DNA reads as TGCGCCAGCAGTGATCGAGCGGGAGGCCCAGATACGCAGTATTTT. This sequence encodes CASSDRAGGPDTQYF.

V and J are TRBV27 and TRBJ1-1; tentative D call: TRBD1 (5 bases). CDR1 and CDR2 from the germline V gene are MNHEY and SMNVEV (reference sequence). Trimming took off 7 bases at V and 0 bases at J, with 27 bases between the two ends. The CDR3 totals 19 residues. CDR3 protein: CASTPGLTNLAGVNTEAFF. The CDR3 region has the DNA TGTGCCAGCACCCCGGGACTTACCAATTTGGCCGGGGTGAACACTGAAGCTTTCTTT.

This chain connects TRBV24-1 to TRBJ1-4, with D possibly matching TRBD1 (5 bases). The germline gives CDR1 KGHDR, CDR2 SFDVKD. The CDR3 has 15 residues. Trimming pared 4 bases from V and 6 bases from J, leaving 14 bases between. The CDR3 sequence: CATSDSGRVDEKLFF. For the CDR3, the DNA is TGTGCCACCAGTGACTCGGGCAGGGTGGATGAAAAACTGTTTTTT.

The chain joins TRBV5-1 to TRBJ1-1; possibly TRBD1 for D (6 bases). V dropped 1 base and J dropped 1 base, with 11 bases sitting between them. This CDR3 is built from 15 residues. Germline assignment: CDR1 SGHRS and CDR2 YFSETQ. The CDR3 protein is CASSLIGGTNTEAFF. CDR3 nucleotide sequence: TGCGCCAGCAGCTTGATTGGGGGCACGAACACTGAAGCTTTCTTT.

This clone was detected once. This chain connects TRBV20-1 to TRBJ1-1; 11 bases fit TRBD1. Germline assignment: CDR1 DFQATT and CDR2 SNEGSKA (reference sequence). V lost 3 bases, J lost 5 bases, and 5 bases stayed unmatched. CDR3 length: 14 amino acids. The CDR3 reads CSASGGTGGTEAFF. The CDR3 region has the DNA TGCAGTGCTAGTGGGGGGACAGGGGGTACTGAAGCTTTCTTT.

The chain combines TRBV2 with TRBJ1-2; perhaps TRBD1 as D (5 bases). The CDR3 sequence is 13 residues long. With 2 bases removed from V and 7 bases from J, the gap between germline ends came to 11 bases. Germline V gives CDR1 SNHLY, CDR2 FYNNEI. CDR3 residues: CASSEYQGRGYTF. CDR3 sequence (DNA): TGTGCCAGCAGTGAATACCAGGGTCGTGGCTACACCTTC.

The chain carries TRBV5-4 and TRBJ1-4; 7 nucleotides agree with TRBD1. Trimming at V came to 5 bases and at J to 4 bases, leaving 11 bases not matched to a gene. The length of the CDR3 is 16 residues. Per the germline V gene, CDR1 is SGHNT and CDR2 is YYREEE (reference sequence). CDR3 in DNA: TGTGCCAGCAGACAATCTCACAGGGGAGGTAATGAAAAACTGTTTTTT. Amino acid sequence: CASRQSHRGGNEKLFF.

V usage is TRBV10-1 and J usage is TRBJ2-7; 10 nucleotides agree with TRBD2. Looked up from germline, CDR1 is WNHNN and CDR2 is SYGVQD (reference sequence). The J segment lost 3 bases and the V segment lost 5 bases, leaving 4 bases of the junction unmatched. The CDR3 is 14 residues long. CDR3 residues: CASSRTSGFYEQYF. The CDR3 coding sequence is TGCGCCAGCAGTCGGACTAGCGGATTCTACGAGCAGTACTTC.

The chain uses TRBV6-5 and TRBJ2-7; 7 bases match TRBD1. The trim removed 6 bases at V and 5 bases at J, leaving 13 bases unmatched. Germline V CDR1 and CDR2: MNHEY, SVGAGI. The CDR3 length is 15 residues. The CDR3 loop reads CASRIRQGMVNEQYF. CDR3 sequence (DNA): TGTGCCAGCAGGATAAGACAGGGCATGGTCAACGAGCAGTACTTC.

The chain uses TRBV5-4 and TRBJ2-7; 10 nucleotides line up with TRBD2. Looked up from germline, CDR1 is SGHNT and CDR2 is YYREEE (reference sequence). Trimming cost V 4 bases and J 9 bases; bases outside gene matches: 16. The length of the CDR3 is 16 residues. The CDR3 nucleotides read TGTGCCAGCAGCCGCTTTGTTACTAGCGGGAAAGACAGGCAGTACTTC. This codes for CASSRFVTSGKDRQYF.

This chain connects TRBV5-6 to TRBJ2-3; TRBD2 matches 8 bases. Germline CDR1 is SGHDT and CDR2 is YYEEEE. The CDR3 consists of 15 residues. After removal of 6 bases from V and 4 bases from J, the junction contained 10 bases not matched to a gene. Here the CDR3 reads CASTHSGREADTQYF. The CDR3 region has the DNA TGTGCCAGCACCCACTCGGGGCGGGAGGCAGATACGCAGTATTTT.

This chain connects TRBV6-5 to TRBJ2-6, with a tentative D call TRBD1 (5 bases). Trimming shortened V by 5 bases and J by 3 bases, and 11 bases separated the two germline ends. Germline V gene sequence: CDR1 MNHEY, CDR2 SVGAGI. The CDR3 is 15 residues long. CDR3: CASSPGRLGANVLTF. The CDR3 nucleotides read TGTGCCAGCAGTCCAGGGCGGCTTGGGGCCAACGTCCTGACTTTC.

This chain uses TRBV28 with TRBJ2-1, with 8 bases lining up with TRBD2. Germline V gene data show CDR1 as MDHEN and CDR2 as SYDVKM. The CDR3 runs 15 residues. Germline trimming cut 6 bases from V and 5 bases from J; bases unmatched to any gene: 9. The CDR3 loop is CASSPRSSGNNEQFF. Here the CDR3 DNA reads TGTGCCAGCAGCCCCCGGAGTAGCGGGAACAATGAGCAGTTCTTC.

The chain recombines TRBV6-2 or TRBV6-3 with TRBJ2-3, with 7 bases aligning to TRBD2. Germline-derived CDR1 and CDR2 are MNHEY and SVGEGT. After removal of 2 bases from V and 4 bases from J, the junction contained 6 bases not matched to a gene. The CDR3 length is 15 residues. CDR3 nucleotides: TGTGCCAGCAGTTACGGCGCGGGAGACGCAGATACGCAGTATTTT. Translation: CASSYGAGDADTQYF.

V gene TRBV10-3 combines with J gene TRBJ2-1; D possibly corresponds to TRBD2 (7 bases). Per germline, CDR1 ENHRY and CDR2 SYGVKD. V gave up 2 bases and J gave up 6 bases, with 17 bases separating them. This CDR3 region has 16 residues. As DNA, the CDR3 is TGTGCCATCAGTGAGGGGGGGAGGGCCAGGGGCAATGAGCAGTTCTTC. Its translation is CAISEGGRARGNEQFF.

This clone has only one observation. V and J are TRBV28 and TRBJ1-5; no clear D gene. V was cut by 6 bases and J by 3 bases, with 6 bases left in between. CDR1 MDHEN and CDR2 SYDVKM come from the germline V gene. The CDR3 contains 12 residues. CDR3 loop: CASSFLNQPQHF. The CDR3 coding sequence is TGTGCCAGCAGCTTCCTCAATCAGCCCCAGCATTTT.

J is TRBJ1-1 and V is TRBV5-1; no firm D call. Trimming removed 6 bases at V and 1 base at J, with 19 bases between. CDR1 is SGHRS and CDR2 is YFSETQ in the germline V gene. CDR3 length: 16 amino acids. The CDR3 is CASTVGAGLTNTEAFF. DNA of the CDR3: TGCGCCAGCACAGTAGGTGCAGGACTTACGAACACTGAAGCTTTCTTT.

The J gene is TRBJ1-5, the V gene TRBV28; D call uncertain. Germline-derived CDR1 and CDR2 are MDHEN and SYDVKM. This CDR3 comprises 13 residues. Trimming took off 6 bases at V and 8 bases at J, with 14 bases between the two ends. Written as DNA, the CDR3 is TGTGCCAGCAGGCCACCGGGAGGTAAGCCCCAGCATTTT. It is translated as CASRPPGGKPQHF.

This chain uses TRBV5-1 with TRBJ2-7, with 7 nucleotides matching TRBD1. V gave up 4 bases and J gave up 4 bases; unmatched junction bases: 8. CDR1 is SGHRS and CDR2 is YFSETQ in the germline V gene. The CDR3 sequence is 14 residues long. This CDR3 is CASSPGTEDYEQYF. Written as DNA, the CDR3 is TGCGCCAGCAGCCCTGGGACAGAGGATTACGAGCAGTACTTC.

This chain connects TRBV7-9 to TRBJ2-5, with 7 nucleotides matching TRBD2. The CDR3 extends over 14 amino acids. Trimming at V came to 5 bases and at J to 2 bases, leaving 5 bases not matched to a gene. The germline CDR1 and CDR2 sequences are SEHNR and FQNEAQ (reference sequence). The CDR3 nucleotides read TGTGCCAGCAGCCCTAGACTAGCACAAGAGACCCAGTACTTC. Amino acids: CASSPRLAQETQYF.

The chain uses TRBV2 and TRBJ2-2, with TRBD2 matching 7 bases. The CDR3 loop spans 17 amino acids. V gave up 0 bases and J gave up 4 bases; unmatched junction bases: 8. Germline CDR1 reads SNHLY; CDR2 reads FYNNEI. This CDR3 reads CASSEASGGLVTGELFF. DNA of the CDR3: TGTGCCAGCAGTGAAGCTTCGGGGGGATTGGTCACCGGGGAGCTGTTTTTT.